This T cell receptor (beta chain) was documented in a study of T cells in localized non-small cell lung cancer. Looked up from germline, CDR1 is WSHSY and CDR2 is SAAADI. V was shortened by 6 bases and J by 8 bases, with 7 bases between the two germline ends. CDR3 length: 11 amino acids. Study-level findings and limits: Adjacent lung had a median about 57 of the 100 largest tumor clones.

This clone is judged medium-sized. Antigen specificity is unknown. The data were produced by immunoSEQ multiplex PCR, yet TCRdb's version contains in-frame clones alone and is incomplete. In the table there are 8,500 to 10,000 clones, around 92% of which are singletons. The chain joins TRBV10-2 to TRBJ1-4, with unresolved D. The receptor's source is a female donor older than 55 with stage II squamous cell lung carcinoma. The sequenced sample was peripheral blood, obtained before any cancer treatment. The CDR3 protein is CASSHGEKLFF. DNA for the CDR3: TGCGCCAGCAGCCACGGGGAAAAACTGTTTTTT.